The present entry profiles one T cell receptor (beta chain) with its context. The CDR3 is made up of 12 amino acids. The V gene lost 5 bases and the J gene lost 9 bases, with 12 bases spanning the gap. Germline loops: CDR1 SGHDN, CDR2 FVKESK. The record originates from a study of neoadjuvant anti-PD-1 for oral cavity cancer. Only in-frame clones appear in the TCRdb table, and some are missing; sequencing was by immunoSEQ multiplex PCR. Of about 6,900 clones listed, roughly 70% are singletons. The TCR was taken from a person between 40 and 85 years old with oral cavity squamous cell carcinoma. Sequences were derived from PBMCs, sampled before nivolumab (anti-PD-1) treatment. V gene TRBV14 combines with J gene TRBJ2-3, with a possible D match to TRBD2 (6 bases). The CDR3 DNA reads TGTGCCAGCAGCAGGGGTCGGGGGACGCAGTATTTT. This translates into CASSRGRGTQYF.